A single T cell receptor beta chain is shown here with its context. The CDR3 sequence is 15 residues long. V was cut by 4 bases and J by 2 bases, with 12 bases left in between. Sequencing of TCR beta drew on CD8+ and CD4+ T cells from blood. The data were obtained in a study of CD8 T cells in Susac syndrome. Random-hexamer reverse transcription was applied to roughly 0.5 to 1 ug RNA. TCRdb called the immunoSEQ multiplex PCR reads again in MiXCR, with one record for every CDR3 protein. The top ten clones hold around 0.13% of a sample with about 130,000 distinct CDR3 sequences, around 94% of them seen once.

The clonotype comes from a human donor with multiple sclerosis. This sequence joins TRBV23-1 and TRBJ1-3; unclear D gene. TRBV23-1 is an ORF; its function is uncertain. The material sequenced was CD4+ T cells from PBMCs. The CDR3 DNA reads TGCGCCAGCAGTCCGCGGACCGCCCCTGGAAACACCATATATTTT. Protein sequence: CASSPRTAPGNTIYF.